This TCR beta chain is from a study of blood T cell repertoires in COVID-19. Background on the study: Acute and convalescent COVID-19 samples came from the United States, Italy and Spain. In each case, the material was cDNA or gDNA derived from T cells, B-cell-depleted T cells, or PBMCs.

In the source study's methods: Reference gene primers were amplified, and this amplification served to estimate nucleated cell counts. Assay used: immunoSEQ multiplex PCR; TCRdb lists only in-frame clones, some missing. V and J calls and clone size are as listed in that table; D and trimming were resolved from the DNA. The sample shows approximately 240,000 clones, over 80% of them seen only once. The CDR3 has 15 amino acids. The V and J ends lost 0 bases and 3 bases respectively, with 12 bases between them. CDR1 and CDR2 from the germline V gene are SGHAT and FQNNGV. This TCR derives from a woman aged 25 to 39 with COVID-19, enrolled during active disease. The sequenced sample was peripheral blood. The chain is built from TRBV11-2 and TRBJ2-7; tentative D call: TRBD2 (6 bases). In DNA, the CDR3 is TGTGCCAGCAGCTTAGATAGACTAGGACGCTACGAGCAGTACTTC. This gives the protein CASSLDRLGRYEQYF.